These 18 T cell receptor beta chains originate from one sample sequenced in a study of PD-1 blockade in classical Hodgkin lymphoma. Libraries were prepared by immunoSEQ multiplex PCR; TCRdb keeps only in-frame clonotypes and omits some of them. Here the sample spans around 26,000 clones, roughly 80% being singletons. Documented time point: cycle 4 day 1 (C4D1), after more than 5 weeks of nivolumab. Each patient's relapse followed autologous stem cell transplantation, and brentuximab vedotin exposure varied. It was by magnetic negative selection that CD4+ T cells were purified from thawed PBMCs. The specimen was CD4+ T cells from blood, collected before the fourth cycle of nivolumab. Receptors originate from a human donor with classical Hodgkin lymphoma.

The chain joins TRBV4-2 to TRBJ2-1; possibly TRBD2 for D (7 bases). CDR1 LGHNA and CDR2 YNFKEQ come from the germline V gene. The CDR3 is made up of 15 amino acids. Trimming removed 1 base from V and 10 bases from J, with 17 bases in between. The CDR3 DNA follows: TGTGCCAGCAGCCAAGCGGATTGGGGGGGCGACGAGCAGTTCTTC. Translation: CASSQADWGGDEQFF.

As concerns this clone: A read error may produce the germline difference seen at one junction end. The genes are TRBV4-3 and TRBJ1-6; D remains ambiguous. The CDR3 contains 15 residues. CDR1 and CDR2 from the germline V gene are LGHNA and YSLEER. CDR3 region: CASRQDLTQDSPLHF. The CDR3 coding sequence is TGCGCCAGCAGACAAGATCTAACACAAGATTCACCCCTCCACTTT.

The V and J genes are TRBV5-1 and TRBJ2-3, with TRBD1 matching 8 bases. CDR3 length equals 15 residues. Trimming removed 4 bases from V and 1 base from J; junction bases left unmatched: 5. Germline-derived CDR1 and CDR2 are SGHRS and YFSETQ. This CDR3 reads CASSDGQGGTDTQYF. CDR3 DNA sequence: TGCGCCAGCAGCGACGGACAGGGAGGCACAGATACGCAGTATTTT.

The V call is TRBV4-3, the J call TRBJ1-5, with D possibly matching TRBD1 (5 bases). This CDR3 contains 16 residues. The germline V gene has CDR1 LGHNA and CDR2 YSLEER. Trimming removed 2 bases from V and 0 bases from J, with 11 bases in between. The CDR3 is CASSQFLQGSNQPQHF. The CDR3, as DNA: TGCGCCAGCAGCCAATTTTTGCAGGGTAGCAATCAGCCCCAGCATTTT.

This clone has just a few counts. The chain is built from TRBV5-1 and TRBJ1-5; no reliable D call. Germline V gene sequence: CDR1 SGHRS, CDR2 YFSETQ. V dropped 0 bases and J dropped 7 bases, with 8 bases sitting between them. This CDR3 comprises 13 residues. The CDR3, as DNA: TGCGCCAGCAGCTTGGCGGCGAACCAGCCCCAGCATTTT. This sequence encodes CASSLAANQPQHF.

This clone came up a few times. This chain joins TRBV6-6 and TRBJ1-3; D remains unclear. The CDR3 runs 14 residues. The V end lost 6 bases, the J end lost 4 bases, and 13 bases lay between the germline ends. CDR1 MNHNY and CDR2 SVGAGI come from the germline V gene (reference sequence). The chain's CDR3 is CASSLIGGGNTIYF. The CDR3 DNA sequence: TGTGCCAGCAGCCTCATAGGAGGGGGAAACACCATATATTTT.

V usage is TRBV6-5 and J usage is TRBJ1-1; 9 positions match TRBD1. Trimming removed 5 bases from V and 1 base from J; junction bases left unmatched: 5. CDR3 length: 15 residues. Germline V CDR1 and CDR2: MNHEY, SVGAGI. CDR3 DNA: TGTGCCAGCAGTAGTCCGGGACAGGGGAACACTGAAGCTTTCTTT. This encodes CASSSPGQGNTEAFF.

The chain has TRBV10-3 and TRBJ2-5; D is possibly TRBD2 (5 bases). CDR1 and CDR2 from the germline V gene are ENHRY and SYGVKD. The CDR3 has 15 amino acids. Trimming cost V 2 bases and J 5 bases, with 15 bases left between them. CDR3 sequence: CAISEPPTRGETQYF. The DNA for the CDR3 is TGTGCCATCAGTGAGCCACCTACCAGAGGGGAGACCCAGTACTTC.

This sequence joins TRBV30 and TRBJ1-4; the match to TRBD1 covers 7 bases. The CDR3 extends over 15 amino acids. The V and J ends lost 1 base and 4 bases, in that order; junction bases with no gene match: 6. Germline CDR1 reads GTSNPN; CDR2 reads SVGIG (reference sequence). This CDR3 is CAWSEGGRFNEKLFF. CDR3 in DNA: TGTGCCTGGAGTGAAGGGGGCCGATTTAATGAAAAACTGTTTTTT.

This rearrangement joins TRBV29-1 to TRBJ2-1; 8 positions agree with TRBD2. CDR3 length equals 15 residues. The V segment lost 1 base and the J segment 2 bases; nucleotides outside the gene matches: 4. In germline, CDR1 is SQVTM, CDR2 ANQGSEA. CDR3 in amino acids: CSVEGRGATYNEQFF. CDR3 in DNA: TGCAGCGTTGAAGGGCGGGGGGCAACCTACAATGAGCAGTTCTTC.

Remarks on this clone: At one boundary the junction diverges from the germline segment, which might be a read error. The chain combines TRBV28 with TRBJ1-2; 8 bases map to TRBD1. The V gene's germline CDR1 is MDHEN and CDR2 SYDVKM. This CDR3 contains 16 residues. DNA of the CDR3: TGTGCCAGCAGTCTATGGACAGGGAAAAGGGACTATGGCTACACCTTC. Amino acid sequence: CASSLWTGKRDYGYTF.

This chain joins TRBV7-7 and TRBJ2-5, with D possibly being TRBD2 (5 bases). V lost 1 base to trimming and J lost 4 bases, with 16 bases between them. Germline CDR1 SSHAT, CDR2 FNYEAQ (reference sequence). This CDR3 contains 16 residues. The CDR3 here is CASSLGGNGVRETQYF. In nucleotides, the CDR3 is TGTGCCAGCAGCTTAGGGGGTAACGGGGTCAGAGAGACCCAGTACTTC.

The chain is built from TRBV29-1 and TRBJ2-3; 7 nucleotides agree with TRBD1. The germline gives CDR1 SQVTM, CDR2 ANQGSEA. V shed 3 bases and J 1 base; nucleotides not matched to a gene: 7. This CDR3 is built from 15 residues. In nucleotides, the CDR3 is TGCAGCGTTGAGAGGGGCCAGGGGGGCACAGATACGCAGTATTTT. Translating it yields CSVERGQGGTDTQYF.

This CDR3 is CASSVRLAGGDTQYF. Written as DNA, the CDR3 is TGTGCCAGCAGCGTGCGACTAGCGGGGGGAGATACGCAGTATTTT. The chain links TRBV9 to TRBJ2-3; 13 bases align to TRBD2. CDR3 length: 15 residues. Germline CDR1 reads SGDLS; CDR2 reads YYNGEE. After removal of 2 bases from V and 5 bases from J, the junction contained 2 bases not matched to a gene.

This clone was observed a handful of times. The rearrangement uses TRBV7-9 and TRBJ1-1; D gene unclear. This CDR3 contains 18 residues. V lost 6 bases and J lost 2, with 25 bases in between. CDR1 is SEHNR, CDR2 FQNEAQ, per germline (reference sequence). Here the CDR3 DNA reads TGTGCCAGCAGTCCAAAAAACAATAACGGCCCACTAAACACTGAAGCTTTCTTT. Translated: CASSPKNNNGPLNTEAFF.

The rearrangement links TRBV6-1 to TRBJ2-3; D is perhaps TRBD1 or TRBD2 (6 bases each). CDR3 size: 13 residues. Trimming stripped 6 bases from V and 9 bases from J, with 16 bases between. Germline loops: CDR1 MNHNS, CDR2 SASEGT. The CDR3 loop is CASSGGQGGTQYF. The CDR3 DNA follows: TGTGCCAGCAGCGGGGGCCAAGGGGGGACGCAGTATTTT.

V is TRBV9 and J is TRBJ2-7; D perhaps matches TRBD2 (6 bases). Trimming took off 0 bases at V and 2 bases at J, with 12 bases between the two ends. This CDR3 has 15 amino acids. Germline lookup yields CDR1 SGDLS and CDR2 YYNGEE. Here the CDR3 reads CASSVDGRGAYEQYF. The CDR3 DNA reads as TGTGCCAGCAGCGTAGATGGCCGCGGGGCCTACGAGCAGTACTTC.

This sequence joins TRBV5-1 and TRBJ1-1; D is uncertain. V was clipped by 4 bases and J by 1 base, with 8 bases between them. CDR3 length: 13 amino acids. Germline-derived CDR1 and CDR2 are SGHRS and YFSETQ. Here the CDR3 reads CASSTTGNTEAFF. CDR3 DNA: TGCGCCAGCAGCACGACGGGGAACACTGAAGCTTTCTTT.